What follows is one T cell receptor (beta chain) and its context. Its antigen remains undetermined. The input lacks base qualities; no much larger clone sits a single base away. Other nucleotide sequences in the sample specify the same CDR3. The sample's treatment or condition label, in plain terms: some 20 received Ad26.COV2.S at low or high dose, single or two shots; 5 received placebo; per-sample allocation not given. Repertoires of vaccine and placebo recipients were sequenced from samples collected on day 63 after the first injection. In Cohort 1b, roughly 25 adults aged 18-55 years were enrolled at a single site in Boston, USA, between 29 July and 7 August 2020. Ad26.COV2.S consisted of a replication-incompetent adenovirus type 26 vector by which a prefusion-stabilized SARS-CoV-2 spike protein from the original Wuhan strain was expressed. The sample originates from a study of Ad26.COV2.S vaccination and SARS-CoV-2 variants (dated by TCRdb to the early 2020s). Turning to the overall study: Donors in the vaccine arm were drawn from COV1001, a phase I-IIa trial of Ad26.COV2.S in healthy adults that was multicentre, randomized, double-blind and placebo-controlled. The specificity and breadth of SARS-CoV-2-reactive T cell receptors after Ad26.COV2.S vaccination were assessed by TCRbeta repertoire sequencing. The TCR-sequenced set comprised around 30 samples: 19 Ad26.COV2.S vaccine recipients, 5 placebo recipients and 8 SARS-CoV-2 convalescent individuals. Investigators did not know the trial group allocation while performing experiments and assessing outcomes. Dosing of Ad26.COV2.S was intramuscular, at either 5x10^10 or 1x10^11 viral particles, delivered as one shot or as two shots spaced 56 days apart. Trial participants were randomized into five groups of five, in which low-dose or high-dose Ad26.COV2.S was given once or twice, or placebo was given on both occasions.

Study-wide conclusions, independent of this receptor: Vaccine and placebo recipients had comparable non-spike TCR breadth, which fits with the vaccine containing only spike. It was noted by the authors that total T cell responses may have been underestimated by the TCR breadth and depth analyses. The study was not powered to compare responses between vaccine doses or regimens. Substantial breadth of spike-specific CD8+ and CD4+ T cell responses was reported after vaccination. Spike-specific TCR breadth was higher in Ad26.COV2.S recipients than in placebo recipients (P = 0.0014).

The immunoSEQ Assay was used to sequence TCRbeta CDR3 regions. After extraction, genomic DNA underwent amplification by bias-controlled multiplex PCR, followed by high-throughput sequencing. Regarding the original processing steps: To quantify the absolute abundance of every unique TCRbeta CDR3 region, sequences were collapsed and filtered. Usable DNA was measured by amplifying reference genes present in all nucleated cells, and TCRbeta template counts were normalized to that usable DNA to estimate T cell fraction. Repertoire TCRs were annotated as SARS-CoV-2-specific when V gene, CDR3 amino acid sequence and J gene were exactly matched to a known reactive TCR set. The reference SARS-CoV-2 TCR set was derived from MIRA and filtered for enrichment in COVID-19-positive ImmuneCODE repertoires, a step that removed public or cross-reactive TCRs. Using the MIRA antigens, annotated TCRs were further analysed by specific ORF or by position within an ORF. Breadth was defined as annotated unique rearrangements over total unique productive rearrangements; depth was the summed frequency of those rearrangements. Group comparisons of TCR breadth used two-sided Wilcoxon rank-sum tests. The immuneACCESS repertoire file appears here via TCRdb, limited to in-frame rearrangements. These files lack a portion of the clones; in checked studies, under half of the deficit traces to unresolved V genes, and the cause of the others is not known. That table furnishes V, J and clone size, whereas the DNA furnished D and trimming. This sample is represented by about 400,000 clones; 80% to 90% of them were singletons. The ten largest clonotypes hold 3.5% of the sample.

V is pared back by 1 base and J by 2 bases, with 8 bases lying between the germline termini. The germline V gene (reference sequence) yields LGHDT for CDR1 and YNNKEL for CDR2. There are 14 amino acids in the CDR3, from cysteine to phenylalanine inclusive. Just CDR3 DNA is preserved here, 42 bases in frame from base 1. The chain couples TRBV3-1 (or the pseudogene TRBV3-2) to TRBJ1-1; the D gene is not confidently resolved. This TCR was sampled from a person aged 18 to 59 who received the Ad26.COV2.S COVID-19 vaccine or a placebo. Sequenced material: peripheral blood, taken in a trial of Ad26.COV2.S vaccine versus placebo. The CDR3 protein sequence reads: CASSQGTGNTEAFF. In nucleotides, the sequence is TGTGCCAGCAGCCAAGGGACGGGAAACACTGAAGCTTTCTTT.